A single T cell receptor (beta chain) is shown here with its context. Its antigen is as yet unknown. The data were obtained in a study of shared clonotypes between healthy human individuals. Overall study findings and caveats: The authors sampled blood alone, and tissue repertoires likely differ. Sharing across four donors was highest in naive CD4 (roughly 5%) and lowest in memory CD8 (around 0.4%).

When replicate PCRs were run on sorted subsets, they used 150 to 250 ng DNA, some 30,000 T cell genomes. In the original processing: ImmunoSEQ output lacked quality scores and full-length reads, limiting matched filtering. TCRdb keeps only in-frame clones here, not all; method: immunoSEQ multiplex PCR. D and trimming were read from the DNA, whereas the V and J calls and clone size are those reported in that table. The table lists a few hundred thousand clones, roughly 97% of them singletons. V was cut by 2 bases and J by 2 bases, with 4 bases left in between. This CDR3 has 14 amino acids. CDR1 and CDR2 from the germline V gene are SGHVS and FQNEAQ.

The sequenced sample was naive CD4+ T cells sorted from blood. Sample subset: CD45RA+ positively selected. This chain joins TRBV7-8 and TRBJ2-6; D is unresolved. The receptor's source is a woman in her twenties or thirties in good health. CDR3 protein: CASSLSAGANVLTF. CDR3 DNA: TGTGCCAGCAGCTTATCCGCTGGGGCCAACGTCCTGACTTTC.